What follows are 7 T cell receptor beta chains derived from one specimen sequenced in a study of molecular identifiers for immune sequencing clone quantification (dated by TCRdb to 2016 to 2019). The library was prepared using PCR. The sequencing machine was an Illumina HiSeq 4000. TCRdb trimmed public reads at Q25 via fastp, called clones via MiXCR and kept in-frame beta chains. All rows with the same CDR3 protein become a single entry with the most common DNA and genes. Recorded for this sample are more than 300,000 distinct CDR3 sequences; roughly a fifth of them occurred a single time. Approximately 0.83% of the sample is taken by the ten largest. The sequenced sample consisted of naive CD8+ T cells from blood, with Jurkat cell RNA spiked in. According to the study, the label for this sample's cell subset or site signals: FACS-sorted CD8+CD4-CCR7+CD45RA+ naive T cells. The source is a human donor in good health. Some libraries in this study had Jurkat cell RNA spiked in.

This clonotype appeared many times. CDR3 in amino acids: CASSMGSNTEAFF. Here the CDR3 DNA reads TGTGCCAGCAGTATGGGATCGAACACTGAAGCTTTCTTT. The gene calls are TRBV12-3 or TRBV12-4 and TRBJ1-1, with no clear D. The CDR3 contains 13 residues. The V and J ends lost 5 bases and 1 base respectively, with 8 bases between them.

Many counts were recorded for this clonotype. The chain joins TRBV7-6 to TRBJ1-1; possibly TRBD1 for D (6 bases). There are 13 residues in the CDR3. Trimming pared 5 bases from V and 4 bases from J, leaving 11 bases between. CDR1 SGHVS and CDR2 FNYEAQ come from the germline V gene. DNA for the CDR3: TGTGCCAGCAGCAAAGGGGGTCCCACTGAAGCTTTCTTT. The encoded protein is CASSKGGPTEAFF.

Ten or more counts support this clonotype. This chain uses TRBV7-9 with TRBJ2-7; D gene unclear. The CDR3 sequence is 13 residues long. Germline CDR1 and CDR2: SEHNR and FQNEAQ (reference sequence). The V end lost 4 bases, the J end lost 2 bases, and 9 bases lay between the germline ends. The CDR3 bases are TGTGCCAGCAGCTCACCTGGGGCCTACGAGCAGTACTTC. Encoded protein: CASSSPGAYEQYF.

The chain couples TRBV4-3 to TRBJ2-1, with a possible D match to TRBD1 (5 bases). Trimming shortened V by 3 bases and J by 2 bases, and 11 bases separated the two germline ends. From germline, CDR1 is LGHNA and CDR2 YSLEER. This CDR3 has 15 residues. The CDR3 reads CASSQARVPYNEQFF. The CDR3 nucleotides read TGCGCCAGCAGCCAGGCCAGGGTGCCCTACAATGAGCAGTTCTTC.

This clonotype was counted ten times or more. The rearrangement joins TRBV4-1 to TRBJ2-3; possibly TRBD2 for D (5 bases). From germline, CDR1 is MGHRA and CDR2 YSYEKL. The CDR3 loop spans 14 amino acids. V lost 1 base and J 11 bases, leaving 16 bases between the germline ends. For the CDR3, the DNA is TGCGCCAGCAGCCAAGGGCTGGAGGTGTGGGGGCAGTATTTT. Its translation: CASSQGLEVWGQYF.

This clonotype was seen repeatedly, ten times or more. The chain employs TRBV6-2 or TRBV6-3 and TRBJ2-5; no firm D call. V was trimmed by 0 bases and J by 1 base, leaving 0 bases between them. The CDR3 consists of 12 residues. Germline-derived CDR1 and CDR2 are MNHEY and SVGEGT. CDR3 bases: TGTGCCAGCAGTTACTCCCAAGAGACCCAGTACTTC. Its protein is CASSYSQETQYF.

This clonotype occurred many times. The chain couples TRBV7-9 to TRBJ1-4; a possible D gene is TRBD1 (5 bases). The length of the CDR3 is 16 residues. Germline V CDR1 and CDR2: SEHNR, FQNEAQ (reference sequence). V lost 6 bases, J lost 7 bases, and 21 bases lay in between. This CDR3 reads CASSLERGEKLEKLFF. The CDR3 DNA is TGTGCCAGCAGTCTAGAACGAGGGGAAAAACTTGAAAAACTGTTTTTT.